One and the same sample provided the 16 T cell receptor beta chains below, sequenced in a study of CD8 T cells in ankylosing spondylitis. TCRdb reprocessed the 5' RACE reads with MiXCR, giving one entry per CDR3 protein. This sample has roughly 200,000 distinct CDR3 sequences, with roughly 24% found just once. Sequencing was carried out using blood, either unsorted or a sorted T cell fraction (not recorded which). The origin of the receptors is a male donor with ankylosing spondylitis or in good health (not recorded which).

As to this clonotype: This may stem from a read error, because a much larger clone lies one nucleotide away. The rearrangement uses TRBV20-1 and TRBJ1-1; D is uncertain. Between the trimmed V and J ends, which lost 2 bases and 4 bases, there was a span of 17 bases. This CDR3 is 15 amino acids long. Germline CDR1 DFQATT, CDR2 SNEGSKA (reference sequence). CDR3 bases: TGCAGTGCTAGACCGCCCTCCCGGCAGAGCACTGAAGCTTTCTTT. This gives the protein CSARPPSRQSTEAFF.

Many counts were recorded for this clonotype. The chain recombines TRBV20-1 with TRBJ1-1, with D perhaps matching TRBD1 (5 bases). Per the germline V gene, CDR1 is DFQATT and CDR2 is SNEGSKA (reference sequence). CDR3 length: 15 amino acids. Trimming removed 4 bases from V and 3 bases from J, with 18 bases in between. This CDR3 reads CSANKVQGKYTEAFF. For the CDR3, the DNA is TGCAGTGCTAATAAGGTCCAGGGAAAGTACACTGAAGCTTTCTTT.

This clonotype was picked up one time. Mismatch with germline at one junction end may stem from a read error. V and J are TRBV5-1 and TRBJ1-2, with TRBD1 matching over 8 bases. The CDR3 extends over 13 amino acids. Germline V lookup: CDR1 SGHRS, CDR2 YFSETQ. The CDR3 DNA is TGCGCCAACAGCCCCGGACAGGGTCTTGGCTACACCTTC. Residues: CANSPGQGLGYTF.

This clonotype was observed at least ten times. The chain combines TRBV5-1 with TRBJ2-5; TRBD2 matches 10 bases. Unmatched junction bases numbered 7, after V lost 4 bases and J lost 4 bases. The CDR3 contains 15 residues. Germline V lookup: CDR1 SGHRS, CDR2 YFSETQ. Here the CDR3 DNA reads TGCGCCAGCAGCGACACAGCGGGAGGGGTAGAGACCCAGTACTTC. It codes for CASSDTAGGVETQYF.

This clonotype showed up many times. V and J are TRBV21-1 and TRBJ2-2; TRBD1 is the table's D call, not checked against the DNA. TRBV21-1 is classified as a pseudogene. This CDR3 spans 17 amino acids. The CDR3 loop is CASNRPRKGTNTGELFF. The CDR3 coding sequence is TGTGCCAGCAACCGGCCGCGGAAGGGGACGAACACCGGGGAGCTGTTTTTT.

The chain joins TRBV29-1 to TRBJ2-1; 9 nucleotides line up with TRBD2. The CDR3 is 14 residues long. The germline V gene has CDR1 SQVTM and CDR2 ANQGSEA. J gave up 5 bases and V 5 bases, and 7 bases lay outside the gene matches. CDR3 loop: CSVLGRLADNEQFF. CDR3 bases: TGCAGCGTTTTGGGCCGACTAGCGGACAATGAGCAGTTCTTC.

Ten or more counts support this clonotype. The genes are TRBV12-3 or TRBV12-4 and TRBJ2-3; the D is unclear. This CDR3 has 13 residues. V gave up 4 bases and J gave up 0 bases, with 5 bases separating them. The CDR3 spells CASSSTSTDTQYF. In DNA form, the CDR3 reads TGTGCCAGCAGTTCAACTAGCACAGATACGCAGTATTTT.

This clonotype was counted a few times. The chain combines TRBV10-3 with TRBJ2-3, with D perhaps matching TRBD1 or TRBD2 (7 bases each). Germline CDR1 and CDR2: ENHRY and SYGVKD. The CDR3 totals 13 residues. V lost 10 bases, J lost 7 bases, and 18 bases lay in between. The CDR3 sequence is CASQGGESNTQYF. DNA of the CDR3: TGTGCCAGCCAGGGGGGGGAGTCAAATACGCAGTATTTT.

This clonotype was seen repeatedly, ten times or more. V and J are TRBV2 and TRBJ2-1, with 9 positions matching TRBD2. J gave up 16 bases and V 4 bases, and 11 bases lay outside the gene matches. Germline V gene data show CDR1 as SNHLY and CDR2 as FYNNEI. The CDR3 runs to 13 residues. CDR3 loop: CASSGSSGAPYFF. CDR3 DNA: TGTGCCAGCAGTGGTTCTAGCGGGGCACCCTATTTCTTC.

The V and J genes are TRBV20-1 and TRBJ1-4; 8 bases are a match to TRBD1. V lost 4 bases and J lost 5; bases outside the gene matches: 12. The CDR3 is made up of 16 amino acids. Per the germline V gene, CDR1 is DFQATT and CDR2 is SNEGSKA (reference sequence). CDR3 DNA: TGCAGTGCTACTGGAGGATTAGACAGGGGAAATGAAAAACTGTTTTTT. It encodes CSATGGLDRGNEKLFF.

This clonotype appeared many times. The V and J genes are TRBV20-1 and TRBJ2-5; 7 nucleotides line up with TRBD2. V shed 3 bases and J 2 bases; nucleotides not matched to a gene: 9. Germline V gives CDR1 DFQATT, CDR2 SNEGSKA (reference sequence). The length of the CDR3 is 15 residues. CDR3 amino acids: CSASRLAEKQETQYF. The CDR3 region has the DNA TGCAGTGCTAGTAGGCTAGCGGAGAAACAAGAGACCCAGTACTTC.

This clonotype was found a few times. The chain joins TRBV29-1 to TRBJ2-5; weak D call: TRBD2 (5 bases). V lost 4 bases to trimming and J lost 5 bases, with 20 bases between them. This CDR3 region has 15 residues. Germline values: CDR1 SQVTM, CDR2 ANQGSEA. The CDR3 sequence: CSVGEGDLGWETQYF. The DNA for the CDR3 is TGCAGCGTTGGAGAGGGAGATTTGGGTTGGGAGACCCAGTACTTC.

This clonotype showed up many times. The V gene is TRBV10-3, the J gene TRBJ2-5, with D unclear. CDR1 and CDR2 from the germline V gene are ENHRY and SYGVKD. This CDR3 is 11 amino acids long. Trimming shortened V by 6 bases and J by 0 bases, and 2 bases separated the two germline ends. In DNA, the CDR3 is TGTGCCATCAGGGACCAAGAGACCCAGTACTTC. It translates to CAIRDQETQYF.

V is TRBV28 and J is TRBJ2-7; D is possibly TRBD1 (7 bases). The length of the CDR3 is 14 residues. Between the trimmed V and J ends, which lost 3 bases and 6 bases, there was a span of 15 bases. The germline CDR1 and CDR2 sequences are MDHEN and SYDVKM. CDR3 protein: CASSLNGRQGEQYF. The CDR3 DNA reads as TGTGCCAGCAGTTTGAACGGGAGACAGGGCGAGCAGTACTTC.

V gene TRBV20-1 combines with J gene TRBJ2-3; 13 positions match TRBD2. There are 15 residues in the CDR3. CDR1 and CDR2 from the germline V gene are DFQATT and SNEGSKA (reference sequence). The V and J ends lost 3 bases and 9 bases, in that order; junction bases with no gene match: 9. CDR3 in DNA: TGCAGTGCTAGTGGCGCGGGACTAGCGGGGAACACGCAGTATTTT. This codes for CSASGAGLAGNTQYF.

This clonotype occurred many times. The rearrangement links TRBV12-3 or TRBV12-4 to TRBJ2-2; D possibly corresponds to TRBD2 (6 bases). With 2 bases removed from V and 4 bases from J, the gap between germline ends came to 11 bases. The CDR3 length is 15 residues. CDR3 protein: CASSLRQGGTGELFF. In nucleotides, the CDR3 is TGTGCCAGCAGTTTAAGGCAGGGAGGCACCGGGGAGCTGTTTTTT.